This T cell receptor beta chain is drawn from a study of cytomegalovirus exposure and HLA in healthy donors. Trimming stripped 3 bases from V and 0 bases from J, with 13 bases between. CDR1 SGHKS and CDR2 YYEKEE come from the germline V gene (reference sequence). The CDR3 runs to 16 residues. A multiplex PCR was run with 60 Vbeta primers and 13 Jbeta primers. The method was immunoSEQ multiplex PCR; TCRdb's version includes in-frame clones alone and lacks a portion of them. Among 190,000 or so clones listed, 70% to 85% were seen once. This TCR derives from a boy aged 2-9 years in good health and CMV-seronegative. The sequencing sample was made of PBMCs. The V and J genes are TRBV5-5 and TRBJ2-4; D is perhaps TRBD1 (5 bases). CDR3 bases: TGTGCCAGCAGCTCCAGGGTAGCCTTAGCCAAAAACATTCAGTACTTC. It codes for CASSSRVALAKNIQYF.